This TCR beta chain comes out of a study of regulatory T cells in long-lasting Graves disease. TCR beta libraries were built with iRepertoire HTBI primers and Arm-PCR of CDR3 regions. Authors' processing steps: Segment identification across samples yielded around 64 TRBV and around 13 TRBJ segments. TCRdb used MiXCR to reprocess the multiplex PCR reads, holding one entry per CDR3 protein. These V and J calls rely on TCRdb rather than the paper's analysis. Of hundreds of thousands of distinct CDR3 sequences listed, around 16% were seen once; the top ten hold about 20%. Time point denoted: newly diagnosed GD, antithyroid drugs for less than 3 months. After RNA was extracted from PBMCs, the TCR library was made from it. There are many counts of this clonotype. Antigen specificity is unknown. The study's findings and limits: Accuracy could have been hurt by small sample size.

Germline CDR1 reads KGHSH; CDR2 reads LQKENI. Trimming shortened V by 2 bases and J by 9 bases, and 14 bases separated the two germline ends. The CDR3 has 14 residues. The sequence was collected from a female donor with Graves disease. The rearrangement uses TRBV18 and TRBJ2-1, with D tentatively TRBD1 (6 bases). Sequenced material: peripheral blood mononuclear cells (PBMCs), taken at new diagnosis, from a patient treated with antithyroid drugs. The CDR3 sequence: CASSPSAGAGEQFF. CDR3 DNA: TGTGCCAGCTCACCATCTGCAGGGGCAGGTGAGCAGTTCTTC.